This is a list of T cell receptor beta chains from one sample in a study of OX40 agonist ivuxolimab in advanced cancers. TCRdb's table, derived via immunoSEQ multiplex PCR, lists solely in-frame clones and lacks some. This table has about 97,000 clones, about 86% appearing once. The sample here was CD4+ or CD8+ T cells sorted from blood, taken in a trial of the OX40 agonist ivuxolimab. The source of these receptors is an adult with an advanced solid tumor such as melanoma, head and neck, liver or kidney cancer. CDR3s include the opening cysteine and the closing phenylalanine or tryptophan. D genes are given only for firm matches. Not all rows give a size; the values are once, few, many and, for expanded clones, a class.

cdr3_aa: CATSRPGTGSNEQFF
cdr3_nt: TGTGCCACCAGCAGACCGGGGACAGGGAGCAATGAGCAGTTCTTC
j_call: TRBJ2-1
clone_size: -
v_call: TRBV15
d_call: TRBD1
cdr3_length: 15

cdr3_aa: CASSLSGQRYEQYF
cdr3_nt: TGTGCCAGCAGCTTGTCGGGACAGAGGTACGAGCAGTACTTC
j_call: TRBJ2-7
clone_size: -
v_call: TRBV7-8
d_call: TRBD1
cdr3_length: 14

cdr3_aa: CAWSAGFWVNTEAFF
cdr3_nt: TGTGCCTGGAGCGCAGGGTTTTGGGTGAACACTGAAGCTTTCTTT
j_call: TRBJ1-1
clone_size: once
v_call: TRBV30
d_call: -
cdr3_length: 15

cdr3_aa: CASSFRTGPANTGELFF
cdr3_nt: TGTGCCAGCAGCTTCCGGACAGGGCCCGCGAACACCGGGGAGCTGTTTTTT
j_call: TRBJ2-2
clone_size: -
v_call: TRBV11-2
d_call: TRBD1
cdr3_length: 17

cdr3_aa: CASSFGLAIYNEQFF
cdr3_nt: TGTGCCAGCAGCTTCGGACTAGCGATCTACAATGAGCAGTTCTTC
j_call: TRBJ2-1
clone_size: -
v_call: TRBV9
d_call: TRBD2
cdr3_length: 15

cdr3_aa: CASSRQVNEKLFF
cdr3_nt: TGTGCCAGCTCCCGACAGGTTAATGAAAAACTGTTTTTT
j_call: TRBJ1-4
clone_size: -
v_call: TRBV18
d_call: -
cdr3_length: 13

cdr3_aa: CASSIGTGANVLTF
cdr3_nt: TGTGCCAGTAGTATCGGGACTGGGGCCAACGTCCTGACTTTC
j_call: TRBJ2-6
clone_size: -
v_call: TRBV19
d_call: -
cdr3_length: 14

cdr3_aa: CASSLGQVDEQYF
cdr3_nt: TGTGCCAGCAGCTTAGGCCAGGTAGACGAGCAGTACTTC
j_call: TRBJ2-7
clone_size: -
v_call: TRBV11-3
d_call: -
cdr3_length: 13

cdr3_aa: CASSLAGGTTDTQYF
cdr3_nt: TGTGCCAGCAGCTTAGCGGGGGGAACGACAGATACGCAGTATTTT
j_call: TRBJ2-3
clone_size: -
v_call: TRBV7-2
d_call: -
cdr3_length: 15

cdr3_aa: CASTFSGGRGETQYF
cdr3_nt: TGTGCCAGCACCTTTAGCGGGGGCCGGGGAGAGACCCAGTACTTC
j_call: TRBJ2-5
clone_size: -
v_call: TRBV6-5
d_call: TRBD2
cdr3_length: 15

cdr3_aa: CASSSAMGLNQPQHF
cdr3_nt: TGTGCCAGCAGCTCCGCGATGGGACTTAATCAGCCCCAGCATTTT
j_call: TRBJ1-5
clone_size: -
v_call: TRBV7-6
d_call: -
cdr3_length: 15

cdr3_aa: CASSVGQGAAGYTF
cdr3_nt: TGTGCCAGCAGCGTAGGACAGGGGGCCGCTGGCTACACCTTC
j_call: TRBJ1-2
clone_size: -
v_call: TRBV9
d_call: TRBD1
cdr3_length: 14

cdr3_aa: CASSLATGERAFF
cdr3_nt: TGTGCCAGCAGCTTGGCCACAGGGGAGAGAGCTTTCTTT
j_call: TRBJ1-1
clone_size: -
v_call: TRBV5-5
d_call: TRBD1
cdr3_length: 13

cdr3_aa: CASSDGKPPYEQYF
cdr3_nt: TGTGCCAGCAGCGACGGAAAACCCCCCTACGAGCAGTACTTC
j_call: TRBJ2-7
clone_size: -
v_call: TRBV5-4
d_call: -
cdr3_length: 14

cdr3_aa: CASRYGLEEPQHF
cdr3_nt: TGCGCCAGCAGGTATGGCCTCGAGGAGCCCCAGCATTTT
j_call: TRBJ1-5
clone_size: -
v_call: TRBV5-1
d_call: -
cdr3_length: 13

cdr3_aa: CASSLRGWDTEAFF
cdr3_nt: TGTGCCAGCAGCTTACGGGGTTGGGACACTGAAGCTTTCTTT
j_call: TRBJ1-1
clone_size: -
v_call: TRBV7-2
d_call: -
cdr3_length: 14

cdr3_aa: CASSLGGGGGVSGYEQYF
cdr3_nt: TGTGCCAGCAGCTTAGGGGGCGGAGGGGGCGTATCAGGCTACGAGCAGTACTTC
j_call: TRBJ2-7
clone_size: -
v_call: TRBV7-9
d_call: -
cdr3_length: 18

cdr3_aa: CASSEFGGKLGQPQHF
cdr3_nt: TGTGCCAGCAGCGAATTCGGGGGGAAGTTGGGTCAGCCCCAGCATTTT
j_call: TRBJ1-5
clone_size: once
v_call: TRBV2
d_call: -
cdr3_length: 16

cdr3_aa: CASRERVSYEQYF
cdr3_nt: TGCGCCAGCAGGGAGCGGGTCTCCTACGAGCAGTACTTC
j_call: TRBJ2-7
clone_size: -
v_call: TRBV5-1
d_call: -
cdr3_length: 13

cdr3_aa: CASSLEDRGNQPQHF
cdr3_nt: TGTGCCAGCAGCTTGGAGGACAGAGGCAATCAGCCCCAGCATTTT
j_call: TRBJ1-5
clone_size: -
v_call: TRBV5-5
d_call: -
cdr3_length: 15

cdr3_aa: CASSPQTDTQYF
cdr3_nt: TGTGCCAGCAGTCCGCAAACAGATACGCAGTATTTT
j_call: TRBJ2-3
clone_size: -
v_call: TRBV6-6
d_call: -
cdr3_length: 12

cdr3_aa: CASSLTVRRVDTEAFF
cdr3_nt: TGTGCCAGCAGCTTAACGGTGAGGCGCGTGGACACTGAAGCTTTCTTT
j_call: TRBJ1-1
clone_size: -
v_call: TRBV11-3
d_call: -
cdr3_length: 16

cdr3_aa: CASRSRTSGRSQETQYF
cdr3_nt: TGTGCCAGCAGGAGTCGGACTAGCGGGAGGTCCCAAGAGACCCAGTACTTC
j_call: TRBJ2-5
clone_size: -
v_call: TRBV9
d_call: TRBD2
cdr3_length: 17

cdr3_aa: CASRGTGGSYEQYF
cdr3_nt: TGTGCCAGCAGGGGGACAGGGGGATCCTACGAGCAGTACTTC
j_call: TRBJ2-7
clone_size: -
v_call: TRBV2
d_call: TRBD1
cdr3_length: 14

cdr3_aa: CAWSVRRDRETQYF
cdr3_nt: TGTGCCTGGAGTGTACGTCGGGACAGAGAGACCCAGTACTTC
j_call: TRBJ2-5
clone_size: -
v_call: TRBV30
d_call: TRBD1
cdr3_length: 14

cdr3_aa: CASSLGGLSSNTGELFF
cdr3_nt: TGCGCCAGCAGCTTGGGCGGACTTAGTTCGAACACCGGGGAGCTGTTTTTT
j_call: TRBJ2-2
clone_size: -
v_call: TRBV5-1
d_call: -
cdr3_length: 17

cdr3_aa: CASRFRRPAYEQYF
cdr3_nt: TGTGCAAGTCGCTTCCGGAGACCAGCCTACGAGCAGTACTTC
j_call: TRBJ2-7
clone_size: -
v_call: TRBV12-2
d_call: -
cdr3_length: 14

cdr3_aa: CASSTGTGGNNEQFF
cdr3_nt: TGTGCCAGCAGTACCGGGACAGGGGGCAACAATGAGCAGTTCTTC
j_call: TRBJ2-1
clone_size: -
v_call: TRBV27
d_call: TRBD1
cdr3_length: 15

cdr3_aa: CASSPLNQETQYF
cdr3_nt: TGTGCCAGCTCACCGCTGAACCAAGAGACCCAGTACTTC
j_call: TRBJ2-5
clone_size: -
v_call: TRBV18
d_call: -
cdr3_length: 13

cdr3_aa: CASSLVEWAGSTEAFF
cdr3_nt: TGTGCCAGCAGCTTAGTGGAATGGGCAGGGAGCACTGAAGCTTTCTTT
j_call: TRBJ1-1
clone_size: -
v_call: TRBV13
d_call: -
cdr3_length: 16

cdr3_aa: CASSYSKEGIAFF
cdr3_nt: TGTGCCAGCAGTTACTCGAAGGAGGGAATAGCTTTCTTT
j_call: TRBJ1-1
clone_size: -
v_call: TRBV6-5
d_call: -
cdr3_length: 13

cdr3_aa: CASLRGVGGRETQYF
cdr3_nt: TGTGCCAGCCTCCGAGGGGTCGGGGGCAGGGAGACCCAGTACTTC
j_call: TRBJ2-5
clone_size: once
v_call: TRBV2
d_call: -
cdr3_length: 15

cdr3_aa: CASSLGAGRYF
cdr3_nt: TGTGCCAGCAGCTTGGGTGCCGGAAGGTACTTC
j_call: TRBJ2-5
clone_size: -
v_call: TRBV5-5
d_call: -
cdr3_length: 11

cdr3_aa: CASSTRDREYF
cdr3_nt: TGTGCCAGCAGTACCCGGGACAGGGAGTATTTT
j_call: TRBJ2-3
clone_size: -
v_call: TRBV6-1
d_call: TRBD1
cdr3_length: 11

cdr3_aa: CASSDRGNTEAFF
cdr3_nt: TGTGCCAGTAGTGACAGGGGCAACACTGAAGCTTTCTTT
j_call: TRBJ1-1
clone_size: -
v_call: TRBV19
d_call: TRBD1
cdr3_length: 13

cdr3_aa: CSGMGPGELFF
cdr3_nt: TGCAGCGGAATGGGGCCCGGGGAGCTGTTTTTT
j_call: TRBJ2-2
clone_size: -
v_call: TRBV29-1
d_call: -
cdr3_length: 11

cdr3_aa: CASRRSSGGTEAFF
cdr3_nt: TGTGCCAGCAGGAGGTCCAGCGGGGGCACTGAAGCTTTCTTT
j_call: TRBJ1-1
clone_size: -
v_call: TRBV6-5
d_call: -
cdr3_length: 14

cdr3_aa: CASSLGRAEAFF
cdr3_nt: TGTGCCAGCAGCTTGGGGCGGGCTGAAGCTTTCTTT
j_call: TRBJ1-1
clone_size: -
v_call: TRBV5-6
d_call: -
cdr3_length: 12

cdr3_aa: CASRSRGMGAAYNEQFF
cdr3_nt: TGTGCCAGCAGAAGTCGTGGTATGGGGGCGGCCTACAATGAGCAGTTCTTC
j_call: TRBJ2-1
clone_size: -
v_call: TRBV7-8
d_call: -
cdr3_length: 17

cdr3_aa: CASSPQRDDYGYTF
cdr3_nt: TGTGCCAGCAGCCCTCAGAGGGATGACTATGGCTACACCTTC
j_call: TRBJ1-2
clone_size: -
v_call: TRBV7-9
d_call: -
cdr3_length: 14

cdr3_aa: CASSDRSQETQYF
cdr3_nt: TGTGCCAGCAGTGACAGGAGCCAAGAGACCCAGTACTTC
j_call: TRBJ2-5
clone_size: -
v_call: TRBV2
d_call: -
cdr3_length: 13

cdr3_aa: CASSFSGRGDEQFF
cdr3_nt: TGTGCCAGCAGCTTTAGCGGGAGGGGCGATGAGCAGTTCTTC
j_call: TRBJ2-1
clone_size: -
v_call: TRBV7-8
d_call: TRBD2
cdr3_length: 14

cdr3_aa: CASSLGQMNTEAFF
cdr3_nt: TGCGCCAGCAGCTTGGGACAGATGAACACTGAAGCTTTCTTT
j_call: TRBJ1-1
clone_size: -
v_call: TRBV5-1
d_call: -
cdr3_length: 14

cdr3_aa: CASSLMSYEQFF
cdr3_nt: TGTGCCAGCAGCTTAATGTCGTATGAGCAGTTCTTC
j_call: TRBJ2-1
clone_size: -
v_call: TRBV7-2
d_call: -
cdr3_length: 12

cdr3_aa: CASSLGQGGEKLFF
cdr3_nt: TGCGCCAGCAGCTTGGGACAGGGCGGTGAAAAACTGTTTTTT
j_call: TRBJ1-4
clone_size: -
v_call: TRBV5-1
d_call: TRBD1
cdr3_length: 14

cdr3_aa: CASSLPSGGGSKNIQYF
cdr3_nt: TGTGCCAGCAGCTTACCTAGCGGGGGGGGATCCAAAAACATTCAGTACTTC
j_call: TRBJ2-4
clone_size: -
v_call: TRBV5-4
d_call: TRBD2
cdr3_length: 17